This T cell receptor beta chain is drawn from a study of T cell repertoires in cytomegalovirus infection. MiXCR was run by TCRdb on the reads, yielding one entry per CDR3 protein. The repertoire holds fewer than 250,000 distinct CDR3 sequences, 10% to 15% seen once, with 1.5% to 2% in the top ten. The CDR3 has 18 amino acids. V shed 5 bases and J 5 bases; nucleotides not matched to a gene: 14. Germline CDR1 is PRHDT and CDR2 is FYEKMQ (reference sequence). The chain uses TRBV13 and TRBJ2-5; 13 bases are a match to TRBD2. This sequence originates from a human donor in good health (CMV status not recorded). Some clones in this sample may be carry-over from other donors' samples. The sample was PBMCs. The CDR3 sequence: CASSPSGTSGILGETQYF. The CDR3 nucleotides read TGTGCCAGCAGCCCCTCCGGGACTAGCGGGATTCTGGGGGAGACCCAGTACTTC.